This TCR beta chain was identified during a study of PD-L1 blockade in urothelial cancer. CDR1 and CDR2 from the germline V gene are SGHRS and YFSETQ. J was trimmed by 6 bases and V by 4 bases; bases with no gene match: 3. This CDR3 spans 13 amino acids. Generated by immunoSEQ multiplex PCR, the TCRdb table keeps only in-frame clones and is missing some. Of approximately 110,000 clones listed, approximately 85% were seen once; the top ten hold 2% to 3%. V usage is TRBV5-1 and J usage is TRBJ2-1; 8 positions agree with TRBD2. This clonotype originated in a man aged 50-59 years with urothelial cancer. Sequencing was performed on PBMCs, taken around atezolizumab (anti-PD-L1) treatment. The CDR3: CASSRGGVNEQFF. DNA for the CDR3: TGCGCCAGCAGCCGGGGGGGGGTCAATGAGCAGTTCTTC.